What follows are 9 T cell receptor beta chains derived from one specimen sequenced in a study of T cell changes during pregnancy in multiple sclerosis. Assay: immunoSEQ multiplex PCR; the TCRdb copy retains only in-frame clones and omits some. The top ten clones hold 1% to 1.5% of a sample with 100,000 or so clones, 90% to 95% of them seen once. The starting material was peripheral blood, obtained in the second trimester of pregnancy. The receptors originated from a female donor with multiple sclerosis, enrolled in a pregnancy study.

The gene calls are TRBV19 and TRBJ2-3, with TRBD1 as a possible D gene (7 bases). Trimming took 0 bases from V and 7 from J, leaving 29 bases between them. Germline values: CDR1 LNHDA, CDR2 SQIVND (reference sequence). The CDR3 extends over 20 amino acids. The CDR3 DNA reads as TGTGCCAGTAGTATAGATCACAGGGGAGACCGGGACTTACACAGATATACGCAGTATTTT. It is translated as CASSIDHRGDRDLHRYTQYF.

The CDR3: CASSYLAGVSDEQFF. The CDR3 DNA reads as TGTGCCAGCAGTTACTTAGCGGGAGTATCGGATGAGCAGTTCTTC. The V and J genes are TRBV6-5 and TRBJ2-1; 9 positions match TRBD2. With 1 base clipped from V and 8 bases from J, the junction kept 6 bases outside the gene matches. Per the germline V gene, CDR1 is MNHEY and CDR2 is SVGAGI. This CDR3 has 15 amino acids.

The V call is TRBV6-1, the J call TRBJ1-6, with a possible D match to TRBD1 (5 bases). CDR1 and CDR2 from the germline V gene are MNHNS and SASEGT. The CDR3 spans 15 residues. V dropped 2 bases and J dropped 11 bases, with 16 bases sitting between them. Here the CDR3 reads CASSETRGGRAPLHF. CDR3 DNA: TGTGCCAGCAGTGAAACGAGGGGTGGGAGGGCACCCCTCCACTTT.

This chain uses TRBV2 with TRBJ2-6; TRBD2 matches at 14 bases. J was trimmed by 4 bases and V by 4 bases; bases with no gene match: 6. Germline assignment: CDR1 SNHLY and CDR2 FYNNEI. The CDR3 sequence is 18 residues long. CDR3 coding DNA: TGTGCCAGCAGTGGTGGACTAGCGGGAGGTCCCGGGGCCAACGTCCTGACTTTC. Translating gives CASSGGLAGGPGANVLTF.

As DNA, the CDR3 is TGTGCCAGCAGTTACTCCGCCGGACAGGGGAGGGATGAGCAGTTCTTC. Its translation is CASSYSAGQGRDEQFF. The V call is TRBV6-5, the J call TRBJ2-1, with 9 positions matching TRBD1. The CDR3 covers 16 residues. V trimming: 0 bases; J trimming: 8 bases; junction bases outside the gene matches: 8. CDR1 MNHEY and CDR2 SVGAGI come from the germline V gene.

The V call is TRBV5-1, the J call TRBJ1-5; a weak D match, TRBD1 (6 bases). V was cut by 0 bases and J by 5 bases, with 9 bases left in between. This CDR3 has 14 residues. Per the germline V gene, CDR1 is SGHRS and CDR2 is YFSETQ. DNA for the CDR3: TGCGCCAGCAGCTTGGCCTCAGGGGATCAGCCCCAGCATTTT. It translates to CASSLASGDQPQHF.

V is TRBV28 and J is TRBJ2-7; D gene uncertain. CDR1 and CDR2 (germline): MDHEN, SYDVKM. This CDR3 has 16 amino acids. V was trimmed by 7 bases and J by 7 bases, leaving 26 bases between them. DNA of the CDR3: TGTGCCAGCACTTCCCTCTACAGTGGCGTAATCTGGGAGCAGTACTTC. It encodes CASTSLYSGVIWEQYF.

The V gene is TRBV6-1, the J gene TRBJ2-5, with D maybe TRBD2 (6 bases). With 8 bases removed from V and 2 bases from J, the gap between germline ends came to 12 bases. The CDR3 totals 13 residues. Germline V lookup: CDR1 MNHNS, CDR2 SASEGT. The CDR3: CASSGTPQETQYF. In DNA form, the CDR3 reads TGTGCCAGCTCCGGGACTCCTCAAGAGACCCAGTACTTC.

The V gene is TRBV18, the J gene TRBJ1-2; possibly TRBD1 for D (5 bases). V was clipped by 3 bases and J by 3 bases, with 17 bases between them. Germline lookup yields CDR1 KGHSH and CDR2 LQKENI. This CDR3 region has 16 residues. Here the CDR3 reads CASSPLRRGDYYGYTF. CDR3 coding DNA: TGTGCCAGCTCACCCCTTCGGAGGGGCGACTACTATGGCTACACCTTC.